This T cell receptor (beta chain) was obtained from a study of CD8 T cells in Susac syndrome (dated by TCRdb to the late 2010s). Turning to the overall study: The study used repertoire sequencing to test whether antigen drove CD8+ T cell activation and differentiation in Susac syndrome. What the study reported, not specific to this receptor: The number of individuals in the TCR sequencing and HLA analysis was recognized as being relatively small.

Between the V and J ends, shortened by 4 bases and 5 bases respectively, the junction contains 20 bases. From cysteine to phenylalanine, the CDR3 is 16 amino acids long. The retained sequence is limited to the CDR3, 48 bases, with the frame set at the first base. Looking up the germline V gene yields CDR1 SGHDN and CDR2 FVKESK. Peripheral blood CD8+ and CD4+ T cells from healthy donors, Susac syndrome patients and multiple sclerosis patients were profiled using high-throughput TCR beta sequencing. The multiple sclerosis controls were treatment-naive patients whose relapsing-remitting disease, either stable or active, fulfilled the revised McDonald criteria. Bulk CD8+ and CD4+ T cells were purified by magnetic negative isolation, while CD8+ TEMRA cells were enriched using FACS. Blood was drawn into EDTA tubes, processed within 24 hours, and PBMCs were isolated by density gradient centrifugation. PBMCs intended for TCR sequencing were cryopreserved in liquid nitrogen and were subsequently thawed in a 37 degrees C water bath. The sorted or isolated CD4+, CD8+ and CD8+ TEMRA cells had a purity of 90% or higher.

Concerning this clonotype itself: Its antigen remains unidentified. Base qualities were left out, and no much larger clone turns up one base away.

RNA was extracted using the RNeasy kit, and about 0.5 to 1 microgram was reverse transcribed with random hexamers. The immunoSEQ multiplex PCR assay, which covers 54 Vbeta and 13 Jbeta segments, was used to amplify TCR beta CDR3 regions. To correct PCR amplification bias, a synthetic template baseline was used for both primer optimization and computational correction. In the paper's pipeline: Reads were annotated to V, D and J genes according to IMGT and were analyzed with immunoSEQ Analyzer, with only productive sequences retained. Clonality was calculated as one minus the Shannon entropy normalized by log2 of the number of productive unique sequences. For each patient and control, public and private clones were evaluated among the 100 most prevalent clones. Clones were defined as Susac-specific if absent from the healthy and MS cohorts, from 900 to 1,200 published viral clones and from other ImmuneACCESS disease sequences. Clones were called with MiXCR by TCRdb after fastp trimmed the public reads at Q25, and only in-frame beta chains were retained. For every CDR3 protein sequence, its rows merge into one entry that carries the most common genes and DNA. What appears here as the V and J calls and clone size reflects TCRdb's work, not the paper's. The sample has about 250,000 distinct CDR3 sequences on record, 93% of them singletons. The top ten constitute about 0.071% of the sample.

What was sequenced was CD4+ T cells from PBMCs. The V gene is TRBV14 and the J gene is TRBJ2-5, with the D gene call left open. The sequence came from a human donor with multiple sclerosis. The sequenced DNA: TGTGCCAGCAGCCTCTCGCCGACGGGCGACCGGGAGACCCAGTACTTC. The encoded protein is CASSLSPTGDRETQYF.